A selection of T cell receptor beta chains follows, all from one sample in a study of T cells in Graves' hyperthyroidism and ophthalmopathy. TCRdb independently ran MiXCR on the multiplex PCR reads; one entry per CDR3 protein. The table shows about 640,000 distinct CDR3 sequences, with around 20% occurring only once. Sequences were obtained from blood. The source of these receptors is a man younger than 40 with Graves' ophthalmopathy. Both conserved end residues are part of each CDR3. The D gene is left open where the match is weak. Expanded clones are given a class, and other clones once, few, many or no size at all.

abundance: few
j_gene: TRBJ1-4
v_gene: TRBV13
d_gene: -
CDR3aa: CASSGPGGTNEKLFF
CDR3nt: TGTGCCAGCAGCGGACCGGGGGGAACTAATGAAAAACTGTTTTTT

abundance: many
j_gene: TRBJ1-2
v_gene: TRBV20-1
d_gene: -
CDR3aa: CSASSGPNYGYTF
CDR3nt: TGCAGTGCTAGTAGTGGGCCTAACTATGGCTACACCTTC

abundance: -
j_gene: TRBJ2-7
v_gene: TRBV27
d_gene: -
CDR3aa: CASSLFFPGSSYEQYF
CDR3nt: TGTGCCAGCAGTTTATTCTTCCCCGGCAGTTCCTACGAGCAGTACTTC

abundance: many
j_gene: TRBJ2-1
v_gene: TRBV7-8
d_gene: TRBD2
CDR3aa: CASSSYLAGGSDEQFF
CDR3nt: TGTGCCAGCAGCTCCTATTTGGCGGGAGGGTCGGATGAGCAGTTCTTC

abundance: -
j_gene: TRBJ2-5
v_gene: TRBV5-1
d_gene: -
CDR3aa: CASSSGRTAETQYF
CDR3nt: TGCGCCAGCAGCTCTGGCCGGACCGCAGAGACCCAGTACTTC

abundance: few
j_gene: TRBJ2-1
v_gene: TRBV27
d_gene: -
CDR3aa: CASSSFTNEQFF
CDR3nt: TGTGCCAGCAGTTCCTTTACAAATGAGCAGTTCTTC

abundance: few
j_gene: TRBJ2-3
v_gene: TRBV6-1
d_gene: -
CDR3aa: CASSLGAFGSDTQYF
CDR3nt: TGTGCCAGCAGCCTCGGGGCCTTCGGATCCGATACGCAGTATTTT

abundance: many
j_gene: TRBJ2-3
v_gene: TRBV5-1
d_gene: -
CDR3aa: CASSLWTDTQYF
CDR3nt: TGCGCCAGCAGCTTGTGGACAGATACGCAGTATTTT

abundance: -
j_gene: TRBJ1-1
v_gene: TRBV6-1
d_gene: -
CDR3aa: CASSYPANTEAFF
CDR3nt: TGTGCCAGCAGTTATCCGGCGAACACTGAAGCTTTCTTT

abundance: few
j_gene: TRBJ1-3
v_gene: TRBV10-3
d_gene: -
CDR3aa: CAISGRGGGTIYF
CDR3nt: TGTGCCATCAGTGGCCGTGGGGGTGGCACCATATATTTT

abundance: many
j_gene: TRBJ1-5
v_gene: TRBV6-1
d_gene: -
CDR3aa: CASSGLTQGKQPQHF
CDR3nt: TGTGCCAGCAGTGGATTGACGCAGGGGAAGCAGCCCCAGCATTTT

abundance: many
j_gene: TRBJ2-3
v_gene: TRBV7-8
d_gene: -
CDR3aa: CASSPKRVDRPTDTQYF
CDR3nt: TGTGCCAGCAGCCCCAAAAGGGTGGACAGACCCACAGATACGCAGTATTTT

abundance: -
j_gene: TRBJ2-7
v_gene: TRBV4-3
d_gene: TRBD1
CDR3aa: CASSQDRGQGYEQYF
CDR3nt: TGCGCCAGCAGCCAAGATAGGGGACAGGGTTACGAGCAGTACTTC

abundance: few
j_gene: TRBJ2-7
v_gene: TRBV5-6
d_gene: TRBD2
CDR3aa: CASRQTGTSGYEQYF
CDR3nt: TGTGCCAGCAGACAAACCGGGACTAGCGGATACGAGCAGTACTTC